Each of the 12 T cell receptor beta chains below was sequenced from the same sample in a study of cytomegalovirus exposure and HLA in healthy donors. PCR used 60 Vbeta primers and 13 Jbeta primers. Repertoires were generated with immunoSEQ multiplex PCR, while TCRdb's copy carries only in-frame clones and drops some. The table lists tens of thousands of clones, roughly three fifths of them singletons, with roughly 6.8% in the top ten. Material for sequencing was PBMCs. Every receptor here comes from a woman in her twenties or thirties in good health and CMV-seronegative.

There are a few counts of this clone. The V gene is TRBV2, the J gene TRBJ1-1; tentatively, D is TRBD1 (6 bases). CDR1 and CDR2 from the germline V gene are SNHLY and FYNNEI. The germline V and J ends were trimmed by 4 bases and 0 bases, with 9 bases remaining between them. The CDR3 length is 14 residues. The CDR3 DNA reads as TGTGCCAGCAGTGGGACAGCTATGAACACTGAAGCTTTCTTT. Residues: CASSGTAMNTEAFF.

The J gene is TRBJ2-7, the V gene TRBV18; D may be TRBD1 (6 bases). Germline values: CDR1 KGHSH, CDR2 LQKENI. This CDR3 is 12 amino acids long. With 8 bases removed from V and 2 bases from J, the gap between germline ends came to 10 bases. The CDR3 DNA sequence: TGTGCCAGCCAGGGGTCGACCTACGAGCAGTACTTC. This gives the protein CASQGSTYEQYF.

V gene TRBV14 combines with J gene TRBJ2-6, with a tentative D call TRBD1 (8 bases). The CDR3 covers 17 residues. The germline V gene has CDR1 SGHDN and CDR2 FVKESK. V was cut by 5 bases and J by 0 bases, with 14 bases left in between. The chain's CDR3 is CASSYRGGYSGANVLTF. In nucleotides, the CDR3 is TGTGCCAGCAGCTACAGGGGGGGCTACTCTGGGGCCAACGTCCTGACTTTC.

The genes are TRBV6-1 and TRBJ2-3; no clear D gene. In germline, CDR1 is MNHNS, CDR2 SASEGT. Between the trimmed V and J ends, which lost 6 bases and 1 base, there was a span of 8 bases. This CDR3 comprises 13 residues. The CDR3 nucleotides are TGTGCCAGCAGGCTAGACGGCACAGATACGCAGTATTTT. This codes for CASRLDGTDTQYF.

This clone occurred once. The J gene is TRBJ2-3, the V gene TRBV5-4, with 12 bases matching TRBD2. The germline V gene encodes CDR1 SGHNT and CDR2 YYREEE (reference sequence). Trimming at V came to 4 bases and at J to 0 bases, leaving 12 bases not matched to a gene. CDR3 length equals 19 residues. CDR3 DNA: TGTGCCAGCAGCGACACTAGCGGGGGGCGAGGGACTAGCACAGATACGCAGTATTTT. It translates to CASSDTSGGRGTSTDTQYF.

This clone has just a few counts. J is TRBJ1-2 and V is TRBV5-1; 12 bases agree with TRBD1. V trimming: 4 bases; J trimming: 6 bases; junction bases outside the gene matches: 10. CDR1 is SGHRS, CDR2 YFSETQ, per germline. The CDR3 runs to 16 residues. CDR3 sequence (DNA): TGCGCCAGCAGCCTGTGGGGACAGGGGGCTTGGGATGGCTACACCTTC. Its protein product is CASSLWGQGAWDGYTF. Complete variable domain (other parts from reference TRBV5-1 and TRBJ1-2): KAGVTQTPRYLIKTRGQQVTLSCSPISGHRSVSWYQQTPGQGLQFLFEYFSETQRNKGNFPGRFSGRQFSNSRSEMNVSTLELGDSALYLCASSLWGQGAWDGYTFGSGTRLTVV.

CDR3 coding DNA: TGCGCCAGCAGCTTAGGGACAGCGGCCTCTAACTATGGCTACACCTTC. It specifies CASSLGTAASNYGYTF. The rearrangement uses TRBV5-1 and TRBJ1-2; 7 nucleotides agree with TRBD1. V was pared by 2 bases and J by 0 bases, with 7 bases of the junction left unmatched. Germline CDR1 reads SGHRS; CDR2 reads YFSETQ. CDR3 length: 16 amino acids.

The count of this clone is one. J is TRBJ2-3 and V is TRBV19; 9 bases line up with TRBD1. Germline CDR1 LNHDA, CDR2 SQIVND (reference sequence). V lost 3 bases and J lost 4; bases outside the gene matches: 5. CDR3 length equals 15 residues. As DNA, the CDR3 is TGTGCCAGTAGTATCACAGGGGGCGACGCAGATACGCAGTATTTT. Encoded protein: CASSITGGDADTQYF.

The gene calls are TRBV28 and TRBJ2-7; 7 bases are shared with TRBD1. Germline CDR1 reads MDHEN; CDR2 reads SYDVKM. This CDR3 spans 14 amino acids. V was pared by 1 base and J by 3 bases, with 3 bases of the junction left unmatched. The CDR3 coding sequence is TGTGCCAGCAGTTTATCCAGGGGGTACTACGAGCAGTACTTC. Translation gives CASSLSRGYYEQYF.

This chain uses TRBV6-1 with TRBJ2-7; D unresolved. V was pared by 7 bases and J by 0 bases, with 7 bases between. Germline V lookup: CDR1 MNHNS, CDR2 SASEGT. The CDR3 is made up of 12 amino acids. The CDR3 region has the DNA TGTGCCAGCACGGAGAACTCCTACGAGCAGTACTTC. Its protein product is CASTENSYEQYF.

CDR3 region: CASSYSRETSGNTIYF. DNA of the CDR3: TGTGCCAGCAGTTACTCGAGGGAGACCTCTGGAAACACCATATATTTT. V usage is TRBV6-5 and J usage is TRBJ1-3; D gene unclear. Trimming left V 0 bases short and J 0 bases short, with 9 bases between. The germline CDR1 and CDR2 sequences are MNHEY and SVGAGI. The CDR3 extends over 16 amino acids.

This clone has only one observation. The genes are TRBV18 and TRBJ2-7, with 8 bases identical to TRBD1. CDR1 and CDR2 from the germline V gene are KGHSH and LQKENI. The CDR3 extends over 16 amino acids. After removal of 4 bases from V and 1 base from J, the junction contained 9 bases not matched to a gene. CDR3 sequence: CASSRETGDFSYEQYF. The CDR3 nucleotides read TGTGCCAGCTCACGGGAGACAGGGGATTTTTCCTACGAGCAGTACTTC.